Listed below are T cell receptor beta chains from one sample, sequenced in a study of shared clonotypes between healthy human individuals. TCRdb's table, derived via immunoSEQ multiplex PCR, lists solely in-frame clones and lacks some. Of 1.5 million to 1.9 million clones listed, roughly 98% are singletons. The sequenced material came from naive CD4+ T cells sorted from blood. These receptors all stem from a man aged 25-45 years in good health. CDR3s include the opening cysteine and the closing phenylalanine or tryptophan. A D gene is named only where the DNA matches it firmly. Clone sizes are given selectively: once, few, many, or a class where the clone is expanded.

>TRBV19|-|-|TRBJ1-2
CASSPGWGSYGYTF
TGTGCCAGTAGCCCTGGGTGGGGAAGCTATGGCTACACCTTC
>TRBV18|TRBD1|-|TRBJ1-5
CASSPGTGWGQPQHF
TGTGCCAGCTCACCCGGGACAGGGTGGGGACAGCCCCAGCATTTT
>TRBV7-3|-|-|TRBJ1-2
CASSLTPIGGGYTF
TGTGCCAGCAGCTTAACGCCCATAGGCGGTGGCTACACCTTC
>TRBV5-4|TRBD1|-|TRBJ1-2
CASSFPQGHNYGYTF
TGTGCCAGCAGCTTTCCACAGGGGCATAACTATGGCTACACCTTC
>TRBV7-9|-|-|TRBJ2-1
CASSLAAGNEQFF
TGTGCCAGCAGCTTAGCCGCTGGGAATGAGCAGTTCTTC
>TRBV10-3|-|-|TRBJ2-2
CAISGRGNTGELFF
TGTGCCATCAGTGGCCGGGGTAACACCGGGGAGCTGTTTTTT
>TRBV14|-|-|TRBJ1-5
CASSQGAGPPRGNQPQHF
TGTGCCAGCAGCCAAGGGGCAGGGCCACCCCGAGGCAATCAGCCCCAGCATTTT
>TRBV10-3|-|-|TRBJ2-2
CAISDSGQNTGELFF
TGTGCCATCAGTGATAGCGGTCAGAACACCGGGGAGCTGTTTTTT
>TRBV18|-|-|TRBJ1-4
CASRAPNEKLFF
TGTGCCAGCCGGGCCCCTAATGAAAAACTGTTTTTT
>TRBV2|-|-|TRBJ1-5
CASSEGGAGQPQHF
TGTGCCAGCAGTGAAGGGGGGGCTGGGCAGCCCCAGCATTTT
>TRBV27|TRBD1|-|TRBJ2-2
CASSLLQGAIGELFF
TGTGCCAGCAGTTTATTGCAGGGGGCGATCGGGGAGCTGTTTTTT
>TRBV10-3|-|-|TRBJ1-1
CAISESGATEAFF
TGTGCCATCAGTGAATCGGGTGCCACTGAAGCTTTCTTT
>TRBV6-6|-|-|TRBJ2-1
CASSLGLEQFF
TGTGCCAGCAGCCTCGGGCTTGAGCAGTTCTTC
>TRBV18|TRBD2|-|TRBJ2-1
CASSPVRDRGDEQFF
TGTGCCAGCTCCCCAGTACGGGACCGGGGGGATGAGCAGTTCTTC
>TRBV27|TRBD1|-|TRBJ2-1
CASYPTGGSYNEQFF
TGTGCCAGCTACCCGACAGGGGGCTCCTACAATGAGCAGTTCTTC
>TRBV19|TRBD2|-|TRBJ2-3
CASSIELAASYTQYF
TGTGCCAGTAGTATTGAACTAGCGGCTTCCTATACGCAGTATTTT
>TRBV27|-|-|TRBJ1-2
CASSFRGAYGYTF
TGTGCCAGCAGTTTTCGGGGGGCGTATGGCTACACCTTC
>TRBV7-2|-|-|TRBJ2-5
CASSLPGLGQETQYF
TGTGCCAGCAGCTTACCAGGGTTGGGGCAAGAGACCCAGTACTTC
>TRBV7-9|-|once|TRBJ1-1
CASSIHREGYTEAFF
TGTGCCAGCAGCATTCACAGGGAGGGGTACACTGAAGCTTTCTTT
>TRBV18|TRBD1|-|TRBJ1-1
CASSEGQGREAFF
TGTGCCAGCTCAGAGGGACAGGGCCGGGAAGCTTTCTTT
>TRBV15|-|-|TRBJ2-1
CATSRDRPTYNEQFF
TGTGCCACCAGCAGAGACAGGCCGACCTACAATGAGCAGTTCTTC
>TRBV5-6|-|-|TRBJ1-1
CASSSNREVGYTEAFF
TGTGCCAGCAGCTCCAACAGGGAGGTGGGCTACACTGAAGCTTTCTTT
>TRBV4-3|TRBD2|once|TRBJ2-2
CASSQAPTSGSAIGELFF
TGCGCCAGCAGCCAAGCCCCAACTAGCGGGAGTGCTATCGGGGAGCTGTTTTTT
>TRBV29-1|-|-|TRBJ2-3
CSGGGLGTDTQYF
TGCAGCGGAGGGGGACTCGGCACAGATACGCAGTATTTT
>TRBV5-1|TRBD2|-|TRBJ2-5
CASRLRLAGVQETQYF
TGCGCCAGCAGACTACGACTAGCGGGAGTCCAAGAGACCCAGTACTTC
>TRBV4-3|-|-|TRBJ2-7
CASSQDEGRPYEQYF
TGCGCCAGCAGCCAAGATGAGGGGCGGCCCTACGAGCAGTACTTC
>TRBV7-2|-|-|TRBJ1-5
CASSLSPGLRSNQPQHF
TGTGCCAGCAGCTTAAGTCCAGGGCTGAGGAGCAATCAGCCCCAGCATTTT